This entry describes one T cell receptor beta chain. Looked up from germline, CDR1 is DFQATT and CDR2 is SNEGSKA (reference sequence). V shed 0 bases and J shed 2 bases, with 21 bases lying between them. The CDR3 consists of 18 residues. Together with a sample-barcoded 5' primer, a J-beta primer mix was included in a second PCR lasting roughly 6 to 12 cycles. TCRdb itself ran the 5' RACE reads through MiXCR, one entry per CDR3 protein. The table lists about 1,600,000 distinct CDR3 sequences, approximately 40% of them singletons. The sample originates from a study of blood T cells in healthy people across ages.

This chain uses TRBV20-1 with TRBJ2-3; D uncertain. The origin of this receptor is a woman between 18 and 29 years old in good health. The sequencing sample was made of blood. The CDR3 sequence: CSARERASGRTITDTQYF. CDR3 coding DNA: TGCAGTGCTAGAGAACGGGCGTCGGGCAGAACCATCACAGATACGCAGTATTTT.